This entry concerns a single T cell receptor beta chain. The antigen remains unidentified. Primers: 60 Vbeta forward and 13 Jbeta reverse. Produced via immunoSEQ multiplex PCR; TCRdb's table is partial and in-frame only. This sample yields about 120,000 clones, of which 77% are seen a single time; 5.8% belongs to the top ten. The V and J ends lost 0 bases and 3 bases respectively, with 10 bases between them. The CDR3 contains 14 residues. The germline V gene encodes CDR1 SGDLS and CDR2 YYNGEE. The data derive from a study of cytomegalovirus exposure and HLA in healthy donors. Study-wide results and caveats: According to the study, roughly 160 TCR beta chains were cytomegalovirus-associated.

The chain carries TRBV9 and TRBJ2-7; D call uncertain. The source is a man aged 18 to 35 in good health and CMV-seropositive. Sequencing was done on a sample of PBMCs. In DNA, the CDR3 is TGTGCCAGCAGCGTAGGAGCACAGCTCTACGAGCAGTACTTC. As protein: CASSVGAQLYEQYF.